Below are 32 T cell receptor beta chains sequenced from a single sample in a study of CD8 T cells in ankylosing spondylitis. TCRdb re-called the 5' RACE reads with MiXCR, one entry per CDR3 protein. This sample has about 350,000 distinct CDR3 sequences, with approximately 20% found just once. Material for sequencing was blood, either unsorted or a sorted T cell fraction (not recorded which). Every receptor here comes from a male donor with ankylosing spondylitis or in good health (not recorded which).

The chain couples TRBV29-1 to TRBJ2-1; TRBD1 might be the D (6 bases). From germline, CDR1 is SQVTM and CDR2 ANQGSEA. The CDR3 length is 17 residues. Between the trimmed V and J ends, which lost 2 bases and 3 bases, there was a span of 20 bases. The CDR3 here is CSVESPGTPGFYNEQFF. The CDR3 DNA sequence: TGCAGCGTTGAATCCCCCGGGACACCAGGCTTCTACAATGAGCAGTTCTTC.

In this sample, this clonotype turned up a few times. CDR3 bases: TGTGCCAGCAGCTCGGACAGGGGATTTGAAAAACTGTTTTTT. Translating it yields CASSSDRGFEKLFF. The chain employs TRBV11-2 and TRBJ1-4; 9 bases are shared with TRBD1. Unmatched junction bases numbered 4, after V lost 4 bases and J lost 7 bases. CDR1 is SGHAT and CDR2 is FQNNGV in the germline V gene. The length of the CDR3 is 14 residues.

The V and J genes are TRBV29-1 and TRBJ1-2; D possibly corresponds to TRBD1 (5 bases). There are 11 residues in the CDR3. The germline V gene has CDR1 SQVTM and CDR2 ANQGSEA. V lost 5 bases and J 6 bases, leaving 10 bases between the germline ends. The CDR3 DNA is TGCAGCGTTAGCAGGGAGCATGGCTACACCTTC. This gives the protein CSVSREHGYTF.

The chain is built from TRBV15 and TRBJ2-1; the D gene could be TRBD1 or TRBD2 (5 bases each). The V end was cut by 0 bases, the J end by 6 bases, with 9 bases between. Germline V lookup: CDR1 LNHNV, CDR2 YYDKDF (reference sequence). The CDR3 runs to 14 residues. CDR3 bases: TGTGCCACCAGCAGAGAAAGGGACCGCAATGAGCAGTTCTTC. Translation: CATSRERDRNEQFF.

This chain connects TRBV25-1 to TRBJ2-3; TRBD1 agrees at 8 bases. CDR3 length: 17 amino acids. J was trimmed by 3 bases and V by 1 base; bases with no gene match: 9. The V gene's germline CDR1 is MGHDK and CDR2 SYGVNS. The CDR3 nucleotides read TGTGCCAGCAGTGAATTCGGCCCAGGGGGCATAACAGATACGCAGTATTTT. Residues: CASSEFGPGGITDTQYF.

This chain connects TRBV4-1 to TRBJ2-1, with TRBD2 identical over 12 bases. CDR1 and CDR2 (germline): MGHRA, YSYEKL. The CDR3 spans 17 residues. V lost 0 bases and J lost 6; bases outside the gene matches: 6. CDR3 bases: TGCGCCAGCAGCCAAGATCCTAGCGGGGGGGCCGTCAATGAGCAGTTCTTC. It codes for CASSQDPSGGAVNEQFF.

The chain combines TRBV4-2 with TRBJ2-3, with TRBD2 identical over 10 bases. The CDR3 loop spans 16 amino acids. V lost 4 bases, J lost 1 base, and 5 bases stayed unmatched. Germline assignment: CDR1 LGHNA and CDR2 YNFKEQ. CDR3 in DNA: TGTGCCAGCAGCCTCAGCACTAGCGGGGGCACAGATACGCAGTATTTT. Residues: CASSLSTSGGTDTQYF.

This chain uses TRBV28 with TRBJ1-5; no clear D. V shed 5 bases and J shed 6 bases, with 20 bases lying between them. Germline V lookup: CDR1 MDHEN, CDR2 SYDVKM. This CDR3 region has 16 residues. CDR3 amino acids: CASSPRRTGSSQPQHF. As DNA, the CDR3 is TGTGCCAGCAGTCCCCGCCGGACGGGATCGAGTCAGCCCCAGCATTTT.

The rearrangement joins TRBV10-3 to TRBJ2-1; D might be TRBD2 (5 bases). CDR3 length equals 16 residues. Germline assignment: CDR1 ENHRY and CDR2 SYGVKD. The germline V and J ends were trimmed by 7 bases and 4 bases, with 20 bases remaining between them. CDR3 loop: CAIMAPGSGTYNEQFF. CDR3 nucleotides: TGTGCCATCATGGCCCCCGGCAGCGGAACATACAATGAGCAGTTCTTC.

This clonotype came up a few times. The chain is built from TRBV29-1 and TRBJ2-7; possibly TRBD1 for D (7 bases). The CDR3 totals 16 residues. CDR1 is SQVTM and CDR2 is ANQGSEA in the germline V gene. V was clipped by 1 base and J by 1 base, with 17 bases between them. The CDR3 region is CSVEARTGDFSYEQYF. The CDR3 nucleotides read TGCAGCGTTGAAGCCCGAACAGGGGACTTTTCCTACGAGCAGTACTTC.

This clonotype turned up a few times. This chain connects TRBV15 to TRBJ2-4, with TRBD1 as a possible D gene (6 bases). Trimming removed 0 bases at V and 7 bases at J, with 10 bases between. This CDR3 is 14 amino acids long. The germline CDR1 and CDR2 sequences are LNHNV and YYDKDF (reference sequence). CDR3 in DNA: TGTGCCACCAGCAGAGACAGGGGTTGGAACATTCAGTACTTC. Protein sequence: CATSRDRGWNIQYF. The full variable domain, its missing parts supplied by reference TRBV15 and TRBJ2-4, is DAMVIQNPRYQVTQFGKPVTLSCSQTLNHNVMYWYQQKSSQAPKLLFHYYDKDFNNEADTPDNFQSRRPNTSFCFLDIRSPGLGDTAMYLCATSRDRGWNIQYFGAGTRLSVL.

This clonotype has more than one count but fewer than ten. The chain links TRBV20-1 to TRBJ2-5; the D gene is possibly TRBD1 (6 bases). CDR1 and CDR2 from the germline V gene are DFQATT and SNEGSKA (reference sequence). The CDR3 contains 12 residues. Trimming pared 6 bases from V and 0 bases from J, leaving 8 bases between. CDR3 DNA sequence: TGCAGTGCGAACAGGGACCAAGAGACCCAGTACTTC. Encoded protein: CSANRDQETQYF.

This clonotype was seen a handful of times. The chain combines TRBV10-2 with TRBJ2-5; maybe TRBD1 (6 bases). The V gene's germline CDR1 is WSHSY and CDR2 SAAADI. Trimming removed 1 base from V and 5 bases from J, with 17 bases in between. The CDR3 spans 16 residues. CDR3 in DNA: TGCGCCAGCAGTGAGTACCGGACAGCGAACTGGGAGACCCAGTACTTC. Protein: CASSEYRTANWETQYF.

This clonotype has at least ten counts. The chain uses TRBV27 and TRBJ2-3, with D possibly matching TRBD2 (6 bases). V lost 2 bases and J lost 0, with 21 bases in between. The CDR3 loop spans 19 amino acids. The germline gives CDR1 MNHEY, CDR2 SMNVEV (reference sequence). DNA of the CDR3: TGTGCCAGCAGTTTAATTGTTCTCGGGAGACTCCCTAGCACAGATACGCAGTATTTT. This codes for CASSLIVLGRLPSTDTQYF.

The chain joins TRBV5-1 to TRBJ1-1; D is uncertain. Trimming shortened V by 1 base and J by 8 bases, and 12 bases separated the two germline ends. Per germline, CDR1 SGHRS and CDR2 YFSETQ. The CDR3 sequence is 13 residues long. CDR3 nucleotide sequence: TGCGCCAGCAGCTTGCTTCCCCCGGGGGAAGCTTTCTTT. It translates to CASSLLPPGEAFF.

This clonotype was observed a handful of times. The chain recombines TRBV6-5 with TRBJ2-3; maybe TRBD2 (5 bases). CDR3 length: 14 amino acids. V was cut by 2 bases and J by 0 bases, with 6 bases left in between. CDR1 is MNHEY and CDR2 is SVGAGI in the germline V gene. The CDR3 DNA reads as TGTGCCAGCAGTTACGGACTTAGCACAGATACGCAGTATTTT. Its translation is CASSYGLSTDTQYF.

The chain carries TRBV27 and TRBJ2-7; 9 nucleotides agree with TRBD1. J lost 5 bases, V lost 6 bases, and 11 bases had no gene match. The CDR3 extends over 15 amino acids. CDR1 is MNHEY and CDR2 is SMNVEV in the germline V gene (reference sequence). The CDR3 DNA reads TGTGCCAGCAGCAGTATCCGGGACAGGGAGGACGAGCAGTACTTC. Translating gives CASSSIRDREDEQYF.

J is TRBJ2-7 and V is TRBV2, with 9 nucleotides matching TRBD2. Germline V gene lookup returns CDR1 SNHLY and CDR2 FYNNEI. The CDR3 spans 14 residues. V gave up 7 bases and J gave up 3 bases; unmatched junction bases: 7. The CDR3 reads CASMGLAGFYEQYF. CDR3 sequence (DNA): TGTGCCAGCATGGGTCTAGCGGGGTTCTACGAGCAGTACTTC.

The V gene is TRBV29-1, the J gene TRBJ2-4; no clear D. V was pared by 5 bases and J by 6 bases, with 14 bases between. The CDR3 extends over 13 amino acids. Germline V gives CDR1 SQVTM, CDR2 ANQGSEA. CDR3 coding DNA: TGCAGCGTTAAATTGGGGATGTCAAACATTCAGTACTTC. Amino acid sequence: CSVKLGMSNIQYF.

The chain combines TRBV20-1 with TRBJ1-1, with D possibly being TRBD1 (6 bases). CDR1 DFQATT and CDR2 SNEGSKA come from the germline V gene (reference sequence). The length of the CDR3 is 12 residues. Trimming stripped 6 bases from V and 4 bases from J, with 12 bases between. The CDR3 reads CSARGAGTEAFF. For the CDR3, the DNA is TGCAGTGCCCGGGGGGCGGGCACTGAAGCTTTCTTT.

The chain couples TRBV4-1 to TRBJ1-1; TRBD1 agrees at 7 bases. Per germline, CDR1 MGHRA and CDR2 YSYEKL. After removal of 5 bases from V and 3 bases from J, the junction contained 6 bases not matched to a gene. The CDR3 contains 14 residues. The CDR3 DNA is TGCGCCAGCAGCAGTCAGGGGGGGGACACTGAAGCTTTCTTT. Encoded protein: CASSSQGGDTEAFF.

This clonotype occurred a few times. J is TRBJ1-3 and V is TRBV20-1; D unresolved. The length of the CDR3 is 13 residues. V lost 3 bases, J lost 3 bases, and 9 bases lay in between. Germline V gene sequence: CDR1 DFQATT, CDR2 SNEGSKA (reference sequence). The CDR3 DNA sequence: TGCAGTGCTAGTGAACAGAATGGAAACACCATATATTTT. Encoded protein: CSASEQNGNTIYF.

This chain uses TRBV12-3 or TRBV12-4 with TRBJ2-3, with 13 bases matching TRBD2. CDR3 length equals 16 residues. V was pared by 7 bases and J by 6 bases, with 10 bases of the junction left unmatched. In DNA form, the CDR3 reads TGTGCCAGCACCCCGACTAGCGGGGGGCCTGGGGATACGCAGTATTTT. It translates to CASTPTSGGPGDTQYF.

The rearrangement joins TRBV20-1 to TRBJ2-5; no firm D call. Trimming removed 7 bases from V and 3 bases from J, with 15 bases in between. Germline V CDR1 and CDR2: DFQATT, SNEGSKA (reference sequence). CDR3 length equals 13 residues. The CDR3 DNA reads as TGCAGTGAGTTTGGGAATCAAGAAGAGACCCAGTACTTC. Its translation is CSEFGNQEETQYF.

The V gene is TRBV7-9, the J gene TRBJ2-1, with 8 bases matching TRBD2. CDR1 is SEHNR, CDR2 FQNEAQ, per germline (reference sequence). Trimming at V came to 3 bases and at J to 8 bases, leaving 6 bases not matched to a gene. The CDR3 runs 14 residues. DNA for the CDR3: TGTGCCAGCAGCTTTCTTTTGCGGGGGGATGAGCAGTTCTTC. Protein: CASSFLLRGDEQFF.

V gene TRBV2 combines with J gene TRBJ2-2; 7 positions match TRBD2. This CDR3 is built from 18 residues. The V segment lost 5 bases and the J segment 1 base; nucleotides outside the gene matches: 13. CDR1 is SNHLY and CDR2 is FYNNEI in the germline V gene. The DNA for the CDR3 is TGTGCCAGCAGTCCGGGGGGTCTGGCGGGGGTGAACACCGGGGAGCTGTTTTTT. Protein: CASSPGGLAGVNTGELFF.

This clonotype came up a few times. A read error may produce the germline difference seen at one junction end. CDR3 in amino acids: CASNLNSRRDNTGELFF. The CDR3 bases are TGTGCCAGCAACTTAAACTCCCGGAGGGATAACACCGGGGAGCTGTTTTTT. The chain joins TRBV7-9 to TRBJ2-2, with TRBD2 as a possible D gene (6 bases). Germline V gene data show CDR1 as SEHNR and CDR2 as FQNEAQ (reference sequence). This CDR3 has 17 residues.

The J gene is TRBJ1-4, the V gene TRBV4-1; D remains unclear. The V gene lost 1 base and the J gene lost 3 bases, with 12 bases spanning the gap. Germline CDR1 reads MGHRA; CDR2 reads YSYEKL. The CDR3 runs 16 residues. DNA for the CDR3: TGCGCCAGCAGCCAAGCAGCTGCGGGATCTAATGAAAAACTGTTTTTT. Its translation: CASSQAAAGSNEKLFF.

This clonotype was detected only a few times. The CDR3 is CASASRPGLETQYF. CDR3 in DNA: TGTGCCAGCGCTTCTAGGCCAGGGTTGGAGACCCAGTACTTC. The rearrangement joins TRBV27 to TRBJ2-5; the D gene is possibly TRBD1 (5 bases). The V gene lost 8 bases and the J gene lost 5 bases, with 18 bases spanning the gap. CDR3 length: 14 residues. The germline gives CDR1 MNHEY, CDR2 SMNVEV (reference sequence).

Only a few counts were recorded for this clonotype. The chain uses TRBV12-3 or TRBV12-4 and TRBJ2-3; D is possibly TRBD1 (6 bases). The CDR3 runs 18 residues. The V end was cut by 5 bases, the J end by 3 bases, with 24 bases between. The CDR3 DNA sequence: TGTGCCAGCAGTCCCTATCTTTTTGAGGGGGTAATTACAGATACGCAGTATTTT. It codes for CASSPYLFEGVITDTQYF.

A few counts support this clonotype. The chain is built from TRBV5-1 and TRBJ2-7; perhaps TRBD2 as D (6 bases). The CDR3 length is 15 residues. Germline V lookup: CDR1 SGHRS, CDR2 YFSETQ. V was cut by 0 bases and J by 4 bases, with 14 bases left in between. Here the CDR3 reads CASSLALGREYEQYF. Written as DNA, the CDR3 is TGCGCCAGCAGCTTGGCCTTGGGACGGGAGTACGAGCAGTACTTC. The full variable domain, its missing parts supplied by reference TRBV5-1 and TRBJ2-7, is KAGVTQTPRYLIKTRGQQVTLSCSPISGHRSVSWYQQTPGQGLQFLFEYFSETQRNKGNFPGRFSGRQFSNSRSEMNVSTLELGDSALYLCASSLALGREYEQYFGPGTRLTVT.

J is TRBJ1-1 and V is TRBV20-1, with TRBD1 as a possible D gene (6 bases). This CDR3 comprises 12 residues. V was pared by 5 bases and J by 3 bases, with 10 bases between. Per the germline V gene, CDR1 is DFQATT and CDR2 is SNEGSKA (reference sequence). In DNA form, the CDR3 reads TGCAGTGCTCGAGGACAGTACACTGAAGCTTTCTTT. Translation gives CSARGQYTEAFF.